The 18 T cell receptor beta chains given below trace back to one sample, sequenced in a study of T cells in Graves' hyperthyroidism and ophthalmopathy. Amplification targeted TCR beta CDR3 regions from RNA transcripts. In the first-round RT-PCR of the TCR CDR3, the HTBI primer set was used. Each CDR3 protein gets one entry after TCRdb re-called the multiplex PCR reads with MiXCR. The data contain approximately 690,000 distinct CDR3 sequences, around 15% of them seen just once; the ten biggest clones take up around 12%. The specimen sequenced was blood. The receptors here all came from a woman aged 50 to 60 with Graves' ophthalmopathy.

The V gene is TRBV7-9, the J gene TRBJ2-3; 12 nucleotides agree with TRBD2. The germline CDR1 and CDR2 sequences are SEHNR and FQNEAQ (reference sequence). J lost 2 bases, V lost 2 bases, and 2 bases had no gene match. The CDR3 spans 16 residues. The DNA for the CDR3 is TGTGCCAGCAGCTTAACTAGCGGGAGGCCCACAGATACGCAGTATTTT. Translated: CASSLTSGRPTDTQYF.

J is TRBJ2-2 and V is TRBV11-2; 14 bases fit TRBD2. V dropped 5 bases and J dropped 6; count of bases not matched to a gene: 8. Looked up from germline, CDR1 is SGHAT and CDR2 is FQNNGV. This CDR3 is 17 amino acids long. CDR3 sequence reads: CASSRRTSGRLAGELFF. In nucleotides, the CDR3 is TGTGCCAGCAGCCGGAGGACTAGCGGGAGGTTGGCCGGGGAGCTGTTTTTT. Supplemented by reference TRBV11-2 and TRBJ2-2, the full variable domain reads EAGVAQSPRYKIIEKRQSVAFWCNPISGHATLYWYQQILGQGPKLLIQFQNNGVVDDSQLPKDRFSAERLKGVDSTLKIQPAKLEDSAVYLCASSRRTSGRLAGELFFGEGSRLTVL.

At least ten counts were recorded for this clonotype. The V and J genes are TRBV20-1 and TRBJ1-4; 9 bases match TRBD1. The CDR3 loop spans 14 amino acids. V gave up 5 bases and J gave up 6 bases; unmatched junction bases: 7. Germline V gene data show CDR1 as DFQATT and CDR2 as SNEGSKA (reference sequence). Here the CDR3 reads CSAGPGQGDEKLFF. DNA for the CDR3: TGCAGTGCTGGACCGGGACAGGGAGATGAAAAACTGTTTTTT.

V and J are TRBV6-9 and TRBJ1-5; D remains ambiguous. CDR1 is MNHGY, CDR2 SVAAGI, per germline. Trimming stripped 3 bases from V and 8 bases from J, with 20 bases between. The CDR3 spans 16 residues. As DNA, the CDR3 is TGTGCCAGCAGTTACGGACGCGGTACTGTCTTGGAGCCCCAGCATTTT. Translated: CASSYGRGTVLEPQHF.

With regard to this clonotype: Mismatch with germline at one junction end may stem from a read error. The chain has TRBV6-9 and TRBJ2-1; 12 bases line up with TRBD1. This CDR3 spans 19 amino acids. The germline V gene has CDR1 MNHGY and CDR2 SVAAGI. The CDR3 nucleotides read TGTGCCAGCAGTTCGACCAAGGGACAGGGGGCTGGGACCTACATTGAGCAGTTCTTC. Translation: CASSSTKGQGAGTYIEQFF.

This clonotype turned up a few times. This rearrangement joins TRBV27 to TRBJ1-4; possible D gene TRBD1, 5 bases. V dropped 6 bases and J dropped 2 bases, with 13 bases sitting between them. The CDR3 has 15 residues. Per the germline V gene, CDR1 is MNHEY and CDR2 is SMNVEV (reference sequence). The CDR3 loop reads CASRLMGGTNEKLFF. Written as DNA, the CDR3 is TGTGCCAGCAGATTAATGGGGGGGACTAATGAAAAACTGTTTTTT.

This clonotype was detected only a few times. The V gene is TRBV14, the J gene TRBJ2-6; D gene unclear. Trimming shortened V by 1 base and J by 0 bases, and 10 bases separated the two germline ends. CDR1 SGHDN and CDR2 FVKESK come from the germline V gene. CDR3 length equals 17 residues. CDR3 in DNA: TGTGCCAGCAGCCAAGGGGGTCCGATCTCTGGGGCCAACGTCCTGACTTTC. The encoded protein is CASSQGGPISGANVLTF.

The chain has TRBV28 and TRBJ2-2; 8 bases map to TRBD2. This CDR3 region has 17 residues. In germline, CDR1 is MDHEN, CDR2 SYDVKM. With 4 bases clipped from V and 0 bases from J, the junction kept 7 bases outside the gene matches. The DNA of the CDR3 is TGTGCCAGCAGTTACCTAGCGGGTGACGCGAACACCGGGGAGCTGTTTTTT. This sequence encodes CASSYLAGDANTGELFF.

This clonotype was observed a handful of times. This chain links TRBV28 with TRBJ2-7; 12 positions agree with TRBD2. Germline-derived CDR1 and CDR2 are MDHEN and SYDVKM. This CDR3 comprises 17 residues. Trimming took 2 bases from V and 2 from J; bases not matched to a gene: 7. The CDR3 DNA follows: TGTGCCAGCAGTTTAAACGTACTAGCGGGAGGCCCCTACGAGCAGTACTTC. Protein product: CASSLNVLAGGPYEQYF.

This clonotype was found a few times. The rearrangement joins TRBV4-2 to TRBJ2-5; D is undetermined. Trimming left V 1 base short and J 1 base short, with 10 bases between. Germline loops: CDR1 LGHNA, CDR2 YNFKEQ. The CDR3 has 15 residues. The DNA for the CDR3 is TGTGCCAGCAGCCAAGGGCCGCTAACCCAAGAGACCCAGTACTTC. Translation gives CASSQGPLTQETQYF.

This clonotype has a count of ten or more. The chain recombines TRBV2 with TRBJ2-1; 14 nucleotides match TRBD2. The junction had 7 bases not matched to a gene; V was cut back by 6 bases and J by 9 bases. The CDR3 runs to 15 residues. CDR1 SNHLY and CDR2 FYNNEI come from the germline V gene. CDR3 sequence reads: CASRKTSGRAIEQFF. CDR3 in DNA: TGTGCCAGCAGAAAGACTAGCGGGAGGGCCATTGAGCAGTTCTTC.

This clonotype was counted many times. V gene TRBV27 combines with J gene TRBJ2-7; 9 bases match TRBD1. Germline assignment: CDR1 MNHEY and CDR2 SMNVEV (reference sequence). This CDR3 spans 14 amino acids. V gave up 4 bases and J gave up 4 bases; unmatched junction bases: 5. CDR3: CASSSNRGQYEQYF. As DNA, the CDR3 is TGTGCCAGCAGTTCAAACAGGGGGCAATACGAGCAGTACTTC.

This clonotype has a handful of counts. The gene calls are TRBV4-2 and TRBJ2-1, with 10 positions matching TRBD2. The junction had 6 bases not matched to a gene; V was cut back by 1 base and J by 3 bases. This CDR3 spans 17 amino acids. Germline V gene data show CDR1 as LGHNA and CDR2 as YNFKEQ. As DNA, the CDR3 is TGTGCCAGCAGCCAAGTTTCAGCGGGAGGGCACTACAATGAGCAGTTCTTC. It is translated as CASSQVSAGGHYNEQFF.

In this sample, this clonotype turned up a few times. V gene TRBV28 combines with J gene TRBJ2-3; the match to TRBD2 covers 8 bases. Losses at the gene ends were 5 bases for V and 1 base for J; bases not matched to a gene: 2. Germline-derived CDR1 and CDR2 are MDHEN and SYDVKM. The CDR3 extends over 14 amino acids. CDR3 region: CASSPGGRTDTQYF. The CDR3 region has the DNA TGTGCCAGCAGTCCGGGGGGGCGCACAGATACGCAGTATTTT.

This clonotype occurred many times. This sequence joins TRBV28 and TRBJ2-3, with D maybe TRBD2 (6 bases). From germline, CDR1 is MDHEN and CDR2 SYDVKM. The V end was cut by 8 bases, the J end by 2 bases, with 11 bases between. The CDR3 consists of 13 residues. CDR3 sequence (DNA): TGTGCCAGCGGCGGGATTAACACAGATACGCAGTATTTT. Translating it yields CASGGINTDTQYF.

There are a few counts of this clonotype. The V call is TRBV27, the J call TRBJ1-2; the D gene is possibly TRBD1 (6 bases). The CDR3 spans 16 residues. V was cut by 0 bases and J by 6 bases, with 17 bases left in between. Germline CDR1 MNHEY, CDR2 SMNVEV (reference sequence). The CDR3 sequence is CASSLSLAQGTNGYTF. The CDR3 region has the DNA TGTGCCAGCAGTTTATCCCTCGCACAGGGAACAAATGGCTACACCTTC.

The V and J genes are TRBV25-1 and TRBJ1-1; unclear D gene. This CDR3 is built from 15 residues. CDR1 is MGHDK and CDR2 is SYGVNS in the germline V gene. V dropped 0 bases and J dropped 1 base, with 9 bases sitting between them. The CDR3: CASSEYAVANTEAFF. As DNA, the CDR3 is TGTGCCAGCAGTGAATATGCCGTTGCGAACACTGAAGCTTTCTTT.

This clonotype was seen repeatedly, ten times or more. The chain employs TRBV12-5 and TRBJ1-2; D is perhaps TRBD1 (6 bases). Germline CDR1 LGHNT, CDR2 FRNRAP. This CDR3 is built from 15 residues. Trimming stripped 3 bases from V and 3 bases from J, with 14 bases between. The CDR3 loop is CASGFPNRDDYGYTF. The CDR3 DNA reads as TGTGCTAGTGGTTTCCCAAACAGGGATGACTATGGCTACACCTTC.